The present TCR beta chain was sequenced within a study of cytomegalovirus exposure and HLA in healthy donors. The study, taken as a whole, reports: Cytomegalovirus-associated TCR beta chains were listed, numbering 150 to 200. For cytomegalovirus status, the classifier reportedly gave diagnoses with high specificity and sensitivity.

About this clone: Antigen specificity is unknown.

Germline CDR1 reads SGHTA; CDR2 reads FQGNSA. Trimming took off 1 base at V and 1 base at J, with 7 bases between the two ends. This CDR3 comprises 14 residues. Sequencing was performed with immunoSEQ multiplex PCR; in TCRdb, only in-frame clones are kept and a portion is missing. The sample consists of approximately 220,000 clones, over 80% of them appearing once. The V gene is TRBV7-2, the J gene TRBJ2-5, with D perhaps TRBD1 (5 bases). Material: PBMCs. The receptor was derived from a woman in her 30s in good health and CMV-seropositive. The CDR3 is CASSLGQTQETQYF. The CDR3, as DNA: TGTGCCAGCAGCTTAGGACAGACCCAAGAGACCCAGTACTTC.